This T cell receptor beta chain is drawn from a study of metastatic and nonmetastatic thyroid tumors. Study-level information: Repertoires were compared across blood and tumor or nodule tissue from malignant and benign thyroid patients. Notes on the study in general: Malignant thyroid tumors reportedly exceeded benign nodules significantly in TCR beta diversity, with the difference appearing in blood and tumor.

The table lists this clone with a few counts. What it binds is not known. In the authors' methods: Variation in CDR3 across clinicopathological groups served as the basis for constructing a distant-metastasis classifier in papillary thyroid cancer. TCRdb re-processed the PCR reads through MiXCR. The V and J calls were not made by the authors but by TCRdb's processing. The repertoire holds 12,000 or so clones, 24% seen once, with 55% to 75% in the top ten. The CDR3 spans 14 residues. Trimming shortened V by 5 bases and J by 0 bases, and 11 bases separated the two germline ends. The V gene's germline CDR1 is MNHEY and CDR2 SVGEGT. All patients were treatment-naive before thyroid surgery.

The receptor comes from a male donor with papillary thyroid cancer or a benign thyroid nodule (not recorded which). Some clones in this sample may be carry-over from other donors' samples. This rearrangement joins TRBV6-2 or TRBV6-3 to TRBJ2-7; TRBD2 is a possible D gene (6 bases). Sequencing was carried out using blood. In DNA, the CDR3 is TGTGCCAGCAGTAACCGGGAGAGCTCCTACGAGCAGTACTTC. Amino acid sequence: CASSNRESSYEQYF.